This TCR beta chain was observed in a study of Ad26.COV2.S vaccination and SARS-CoV-2 variants. The overall study: Recipients of Ad26.COV2.S got it intramuscularly, once or twice 56 days apart. Overall study findings and caveats: Individuals receiving vaccine had higher spike-specific TCR breadth than placebo recipients did.

As for treatment: some 20 received Ad26.COV2.S at low or high dose, single or two shots; several received placebo; per-sample allocation not given. Vaccine and placebo recipients were sampled on day 63 after the first injection. The ends lost 10 bases at V and 4 bases at J; junction bases unmatched: 12. CDR3 length: 14 amino acids. Germline V gives CDR1 MGHDK, CDR2 SYGVNS. The table came from immunoSEQ multiplex PCR; TCRdb's copy has only in-frame clones and leaves some out. The top ten hold almost 7.5% of the sample, which has approximately 350,000 clones, about four fifths seen once. Remarks on this clone: Its antigen is currently unknown.

The sequence was collected from a person aged 18-65 years who received the Ad26.COV2.S COVID-19 vaccine or a placebo. This specimen consisted of peripheral blood, obtained in a trial of Ad26.COV2.S vaccine versus placebo. The chain couples TRBV25-1 to TRBJ1-2, with TRBD1 matching 7 bases. For the CDR3, the DNA is TGTGCCATCCGTAGTGGGACAGCGCCCTATGGCTACACCTTC. Protein: CAIRSGTAPYGYTF.